A single T cell receptor (beta chain) is shown here with its context. Trimming took off 8 bases at V and 6 bases at J, with 16 bases between the two ends. The CDR3 has 13 residues. In the study's own analysis: For nucleated cells, counts were estimated from reference gene primer amplification. TCRdb's table, derived via immunoSEQ multiplex PCR, lists solely in-frame clones and lacks some. Clone size and V and J calls were adopted from that table, with D and trimming inferred from the DNA. The sample consists of approximately 300,000 clones, around 92% of them appearing once. The sample belongs to a study of blood T cell repertoires in COVID-19. About the study: Both acute and convalescent COVID-19 samples were obtained from the United States, Italy and Spain.

Study members were between roughly 18 and 90 years old and lived in 20 to 25 US regions. The receptor was derived from a woman in her 30s who had recovered from COVID-19. The V call is TRBV12-3 or TRBV12-4, the J call TRBJ1-2; a weak D match, TRBD1 (5 bases). The sample consisted of PBMCs or T cells enriched from blood (not recorded which). CDR3 loop: CASEAGWGNGYTF. For the CDR3, the DNA is TGTGCCAGCGAAGCCGGGTGGGGCAATGGCTACACCTTC.